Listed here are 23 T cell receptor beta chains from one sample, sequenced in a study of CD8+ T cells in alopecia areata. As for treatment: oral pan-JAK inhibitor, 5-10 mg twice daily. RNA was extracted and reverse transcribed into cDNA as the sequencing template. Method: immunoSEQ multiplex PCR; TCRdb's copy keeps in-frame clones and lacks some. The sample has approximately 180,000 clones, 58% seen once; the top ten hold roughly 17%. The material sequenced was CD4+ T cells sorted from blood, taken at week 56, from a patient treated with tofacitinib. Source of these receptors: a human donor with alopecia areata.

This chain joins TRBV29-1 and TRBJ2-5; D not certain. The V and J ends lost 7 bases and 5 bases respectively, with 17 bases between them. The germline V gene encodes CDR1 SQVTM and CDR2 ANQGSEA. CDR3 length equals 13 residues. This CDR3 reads CSASSHSRETQYF. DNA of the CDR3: TGCAGCGCCTCCTCCCATAGCCGGGAGACCCAGTACTTC. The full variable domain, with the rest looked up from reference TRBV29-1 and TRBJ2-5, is SAVISQKPSRDICQRGTSLTIQCQVDSQVTMMFWYRQQPGQSLTLIATANQGSEATYESGFVIDKFPISRPNLTFSTLTVSNMSPEDSSIYLCSASSHSRETQYFGPGTRLLVL.

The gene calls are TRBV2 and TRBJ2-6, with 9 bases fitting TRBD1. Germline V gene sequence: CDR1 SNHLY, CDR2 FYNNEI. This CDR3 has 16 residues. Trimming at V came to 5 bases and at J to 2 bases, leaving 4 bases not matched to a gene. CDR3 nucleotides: TGTGCCAGCAGTCGGGACAGGGCGGCTGGGGCCAACGTCCTGACTTTC. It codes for CASSRDRAAGANVLTF.

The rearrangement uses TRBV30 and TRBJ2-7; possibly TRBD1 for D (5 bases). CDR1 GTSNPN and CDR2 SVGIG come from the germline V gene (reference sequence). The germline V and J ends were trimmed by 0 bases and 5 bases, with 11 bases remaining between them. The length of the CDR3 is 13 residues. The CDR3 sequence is CAWSVQGRDEQYF. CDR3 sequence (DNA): TGTGCCTGGAGTGTCCAGGGAAGGGACGAGCAGTACTTC.

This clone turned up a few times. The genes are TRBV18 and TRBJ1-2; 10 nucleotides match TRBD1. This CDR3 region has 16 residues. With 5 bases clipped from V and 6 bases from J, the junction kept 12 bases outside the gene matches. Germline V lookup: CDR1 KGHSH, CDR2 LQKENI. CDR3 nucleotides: TGTGCCAGCTCAACGACCGGGACAGGGGAAGGTGATGGCTACACCTTC. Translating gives CASSTTGTGEGDGYTF.

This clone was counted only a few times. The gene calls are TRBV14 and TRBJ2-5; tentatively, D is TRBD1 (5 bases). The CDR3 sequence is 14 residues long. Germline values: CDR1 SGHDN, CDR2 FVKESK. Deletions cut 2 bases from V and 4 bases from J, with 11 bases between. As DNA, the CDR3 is TGTGCCAGCAGCCAACATCTTGGGGCAGAGACCCAGTACTTC. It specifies CASSQHLGAETQYF.

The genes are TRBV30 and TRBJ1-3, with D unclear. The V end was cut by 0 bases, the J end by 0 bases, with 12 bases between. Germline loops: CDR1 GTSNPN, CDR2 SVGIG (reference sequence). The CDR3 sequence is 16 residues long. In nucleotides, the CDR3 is TGTGCCTGGAGTGTACCCGGACGGAGCTCTGGAAACACCATATATTTT. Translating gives CAWSVPGRSSGNTIYF.

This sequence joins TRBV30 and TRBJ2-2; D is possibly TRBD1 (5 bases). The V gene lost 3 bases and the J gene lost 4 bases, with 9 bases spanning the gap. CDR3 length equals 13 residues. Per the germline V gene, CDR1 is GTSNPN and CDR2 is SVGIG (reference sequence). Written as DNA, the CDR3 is TGTGCCTGGAGCTCCAGGGTCACCGGGGAGCTGTTTTTT. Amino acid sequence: CAWSSRVTGELFF.

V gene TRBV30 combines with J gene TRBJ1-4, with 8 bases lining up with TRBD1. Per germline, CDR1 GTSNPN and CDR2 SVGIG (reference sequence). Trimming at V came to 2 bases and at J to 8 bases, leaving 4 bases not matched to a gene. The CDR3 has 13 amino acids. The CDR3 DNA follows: TGTGCCTGGAGTCAGGGGGCACCAGAAAAACTGTTTTTT. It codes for CAWSQGAPEKLFF. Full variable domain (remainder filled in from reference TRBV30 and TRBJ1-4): SQTIHQWPATLVQPVGSPLSLECTVEGTSNPNLYWYRQAAGRGLQLLFYSVGIGQISSEVPQNLSASRPQDRQFILSSKKLLLSDSGFYLCAWSQGAPEKLFFGSGTQLSVL.

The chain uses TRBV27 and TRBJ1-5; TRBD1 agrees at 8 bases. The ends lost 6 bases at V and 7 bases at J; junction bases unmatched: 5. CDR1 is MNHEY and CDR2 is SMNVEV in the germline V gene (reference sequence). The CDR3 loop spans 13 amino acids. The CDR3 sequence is CASSGQGLQPQHF. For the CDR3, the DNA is TGTGCCAGCAGCGGACAGGGCTTGCAGCCCCAGCATTTT.

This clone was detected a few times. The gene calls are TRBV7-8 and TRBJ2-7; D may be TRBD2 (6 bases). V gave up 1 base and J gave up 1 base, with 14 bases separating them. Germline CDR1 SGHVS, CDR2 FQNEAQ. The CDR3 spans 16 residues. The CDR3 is CASSLVGGAISYEQYF. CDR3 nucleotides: TGTGCCAGCAGCTTAGTGGGCGGGGCAATTTCCTACGAGCAGTACTTC.

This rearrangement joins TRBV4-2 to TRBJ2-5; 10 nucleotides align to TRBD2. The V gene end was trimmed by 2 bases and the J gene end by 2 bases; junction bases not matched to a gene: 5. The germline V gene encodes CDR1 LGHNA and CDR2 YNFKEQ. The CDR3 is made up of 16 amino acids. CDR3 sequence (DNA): TGTGCCAGCAGCCAATTCCTAGCGGGGGCGCAAGAGACCCAGTACTTC. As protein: CASSQFLAGAQETQYF.

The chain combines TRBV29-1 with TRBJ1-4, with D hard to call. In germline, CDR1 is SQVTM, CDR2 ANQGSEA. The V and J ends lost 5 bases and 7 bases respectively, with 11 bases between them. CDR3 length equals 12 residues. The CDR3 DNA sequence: TGCAGCGTTCGAGAGGGAAGTGAAAAACTGTTTTTT. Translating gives CSVREGSEKLFF.

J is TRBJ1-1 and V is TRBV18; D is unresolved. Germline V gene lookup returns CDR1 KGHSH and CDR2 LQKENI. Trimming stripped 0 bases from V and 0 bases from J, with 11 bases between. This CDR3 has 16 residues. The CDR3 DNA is TGTGCCAGCTCACCACCTAGGACGGGAATGAACACTGAAGCTTTCTTT. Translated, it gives CASSPPRTGMNTEAFF.

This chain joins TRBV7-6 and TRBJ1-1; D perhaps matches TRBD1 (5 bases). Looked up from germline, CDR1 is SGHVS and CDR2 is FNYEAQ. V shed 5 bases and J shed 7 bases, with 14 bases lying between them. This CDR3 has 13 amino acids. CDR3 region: CASSPWGGDEAFF. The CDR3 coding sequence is TGTGCCAGCAGCCCTTGGGGGGGAGATGAAGCTTTCTTT.

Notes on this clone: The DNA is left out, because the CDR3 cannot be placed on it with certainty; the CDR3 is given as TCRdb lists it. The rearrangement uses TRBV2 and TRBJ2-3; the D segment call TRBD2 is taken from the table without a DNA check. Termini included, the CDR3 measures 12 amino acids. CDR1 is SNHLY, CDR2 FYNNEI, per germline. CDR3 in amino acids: CASSVAGGAVYF.

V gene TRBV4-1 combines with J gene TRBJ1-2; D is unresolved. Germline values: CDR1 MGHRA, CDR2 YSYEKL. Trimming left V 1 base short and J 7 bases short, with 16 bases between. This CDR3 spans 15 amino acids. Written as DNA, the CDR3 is TGCGCCAGCAGCCAAGTCGTCGCATCCCTCGGTGGCTACACCTTC. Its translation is CASSQVVASLGGYTF.

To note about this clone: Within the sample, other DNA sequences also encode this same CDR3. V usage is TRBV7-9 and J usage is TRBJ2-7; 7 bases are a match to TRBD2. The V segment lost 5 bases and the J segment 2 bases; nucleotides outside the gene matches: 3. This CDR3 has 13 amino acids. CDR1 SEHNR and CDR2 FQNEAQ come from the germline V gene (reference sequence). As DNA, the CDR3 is TGTGCCAGCAGCCCGAGCGGGACCTACGAGCAGTACTTC. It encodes CASSPSGTYEQYF. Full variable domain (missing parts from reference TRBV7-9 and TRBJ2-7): DTGVSQNPRHKITKRGQNVTFRCDPISEHNRLYWYRQTLGQGPEFLTYFQNEAQLEKSRLLSDRFSAERPKGSFSTLEIQRTEQGDSAMYLCASSPSGTYEQYFGPGTRLTVT.

The CDR3 reads CASSPRGGDAPTTDTQYF. The CDR3 bases are TGTGCCAGCTCACCACGGGGCGGGGACGCCCCGACAACAGATACGCAGTATTTT. V gene TRBV18 combines with J gene TRBJ2-3; D is possibly TRBD2 (6 bases). Germline values: CDR1 KGHSH, CDR2 LQKENI. With 1 base removed from V and 3 bases from J, the gap between germline ends came to 20 bases. The CDR3 spans 18 residues.

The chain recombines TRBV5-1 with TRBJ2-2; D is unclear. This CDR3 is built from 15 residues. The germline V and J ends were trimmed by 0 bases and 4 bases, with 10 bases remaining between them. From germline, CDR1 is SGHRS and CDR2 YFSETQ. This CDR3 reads CASSLAGPSTGELFF. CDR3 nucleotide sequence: TGCGCCAGCAGCTTGGCCGGGCCAAGCACCGGGGAGCTGTTTTTT. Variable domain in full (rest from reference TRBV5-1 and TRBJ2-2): KAGVTQTPRYLIKTRGQQVTLSCSPISGHRSVSWYQQTPGQGLQFLFEYFSETQRNKGNFPGRFSGRQFSNSRSEMNVSTLELGDSALYLCASSLAGPSTGELFFGEGSRLTVL.

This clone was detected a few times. CDR3 nucleotide sequence: TGTGCCAGCAGTGAAAGGGGAGCGGGGGGCGATTATACGCAGTATTTT. Translated, it gives CASSERGAGGDYTQYF. The chain carries TRBV6-1 and TRBJ2-3, with TRBD2 identical over 9 bases. The CDR3 loop spans 16 amino acids. CDR1 is MNHNS, CDR2 SASEGT, per germline. Losses at the gene ends were 2 bases for V and 7 bases for J; bases not matched to a gene: 10.

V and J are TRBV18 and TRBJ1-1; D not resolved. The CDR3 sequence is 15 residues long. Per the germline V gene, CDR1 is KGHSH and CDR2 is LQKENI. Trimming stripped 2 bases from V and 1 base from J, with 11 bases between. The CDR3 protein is CASSPSLQSNTEAFF. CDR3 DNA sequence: TGTGCCAGCTCACCAAGTCTCCAGTCGAACACTGAAGCTTTCTTT.

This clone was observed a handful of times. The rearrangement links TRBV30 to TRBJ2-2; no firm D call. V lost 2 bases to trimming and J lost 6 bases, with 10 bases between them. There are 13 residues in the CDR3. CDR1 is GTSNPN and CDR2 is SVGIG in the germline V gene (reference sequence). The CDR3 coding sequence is TGTGCCTGGAGTTATGCGCGACCCGGGGAGCTGTTTTTT. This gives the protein CAWSYARPGELFF. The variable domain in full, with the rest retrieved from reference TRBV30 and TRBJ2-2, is SQTIHQWPATLVQPVGSPLSLECTVEGTSNPNLYWYRQAAGRGLQLLFYSVGIGQISSEVPQNLSASRPQDRQFILSSKKLLLSDSGFYLCAWSYARPGELFFGEGSRLTVL.

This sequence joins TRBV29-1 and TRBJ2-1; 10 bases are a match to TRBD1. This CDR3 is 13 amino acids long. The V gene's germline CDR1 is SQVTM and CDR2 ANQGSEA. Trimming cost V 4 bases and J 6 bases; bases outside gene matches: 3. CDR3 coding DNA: TGCAGCGTTGGGGACAGGGGAGCCAATGAGCAGTTCTTC. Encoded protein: CSVGDRGANEQFF.